A selection of T cell receptor beta chains follows, all from one sample in a study of radiation and T cells in renal cell carcinoma. Clones were read by immunoSEQ multiplex PCR, and TCRdb kept only the in-frame ones, dropping some. The table has 150,000 or so clones, 80% to 90% seen once; the top ten hold around 13%. This specimen was blood, taken from a patient whose treatment included radiotherapy and nephrectomy. These receptors were collected from a woman in her fifties or sixties with renal cell carcinoma. Each CDR3 is given with its conserved first and last residue.

TRBV7-8	TRBJ2-5	CASSLARETQYF
TRBV19	TRBJ2-1	CASSTSLRQLTYNEQFF
TRBV25-1	TRBJ1-1	CASRRWEGASEAFF
TRBV21-1	TRBJ2-7	CASSTDDGAYEQYF
TRBV12-5	TRBJ1-4	CASGPRGQVEKLFF
TRBV19	TRBJ1-2	CASSIDTQWPHYGYTF
TRBV6-5	-	CASISGQRSYEQYF
TRBV27	TRBJ1-6	CASRRGQGMSPLHF
TRBV10-3	TRBJ1-1	CAIRKTGEGTEAFF
TRBV6-5	TRBJ2-3	CASSYDRKGTDTQYF
TRBV10-1	TRBJ2-5	CASSRDREGETQYF
TRBV6-5	TRBJ1-5	CASSQGWGQNQPQHF
TRBV5-6	TRBJ2-2	CASSAAGIGELFF
TRBV5-1	TRBJ2-7	CASSLGVRGPPYHYEQYF
TRBV19	TRBJ2-1	CASSGDRGAYNEQFF
TRBV19	TRBJ2-7	CASSTTGVPHEQYF
TRBV7-2	TRBJ1-3	CASSLEDFVYF
TRBV18	TRBJ1-2	CASSPGTSNYGYTF
TRBV5-1	TRBJ2-7	CASSSRQGDLYEQYF
TRBV14	TRBJ2-3	CASSQDRADSTDTQYF
TRBV7-2	TRBJ1-2	CASSSTGYGYTF
TRBV18	TRBJ2-7	CASSLLTGDHEQYF
TRBV6-1	TRBJ2-3	CASRLGTGGADTQYF
TRBV18	TRBJ2-5	CASSELGVETQYF
TRBV7-9	TRBJ1-1	CASSYGQQWTEAFF
TRBV11-2	TRBJ2-3	CASTEQGSSTDTQYF
TRBV9	TRBJ1-2	CASSVDSYGYTF
TRBV5-4	TRBJ1-1	CASTPGLGVWTEAFF
TRBV9	TRBJ2-7	CASSPNLRGAEQYF